This T cell receptor (beta chain) was identified during a study of beta chain features in type 1 diabetes. As every portion of the isolated RNA was reverse transcribed, the sequencing read expressed TCRB transcripts. Profiled with immunoSEQ multiplex PCR; TCRdb holds only in-frame clones, not every one. The sample yields fewer than 400,000 clones, roughly 8% seen once. Germline V lookup: CDR1 LNHNV, CDR2 YYDKDF (reference sequence). Trimming shortened V by 1 base and J by 1 base, and 14 bases separated the two germline ends. The length of the CDR3 is 17 residues. This clone has only a few counts. This TCR was sampled from a woman aged 18-29 years in good health. V gene TRBV15 combines with J gene TRBJ2-4; D ambiguous. Sequencing was done on a sample of central memory CD4+ T cells from blood. In DNA form, the CDR3 reads TGTGCCACCAGCAGAGTTTCCGTCGTCCAGGCCAAAAACATTCAGTACTTC. This encodes CATSRVSVVQAKNIQYF.